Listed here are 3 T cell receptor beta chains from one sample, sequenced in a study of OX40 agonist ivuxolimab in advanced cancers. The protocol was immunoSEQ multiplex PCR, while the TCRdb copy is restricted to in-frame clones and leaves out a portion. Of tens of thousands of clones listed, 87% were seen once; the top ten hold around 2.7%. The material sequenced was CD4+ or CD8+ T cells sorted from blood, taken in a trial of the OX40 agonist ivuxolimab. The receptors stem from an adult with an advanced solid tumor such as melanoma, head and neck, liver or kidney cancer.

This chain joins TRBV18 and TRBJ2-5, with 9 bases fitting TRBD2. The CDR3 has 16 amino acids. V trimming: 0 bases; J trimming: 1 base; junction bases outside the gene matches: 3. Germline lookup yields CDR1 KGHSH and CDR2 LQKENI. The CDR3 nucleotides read TGTGCCAGCTCACCACCGGGACTAGCTCTCCAAGAGACCCAGTACTTC. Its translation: CASSPPGLALQETQYF.

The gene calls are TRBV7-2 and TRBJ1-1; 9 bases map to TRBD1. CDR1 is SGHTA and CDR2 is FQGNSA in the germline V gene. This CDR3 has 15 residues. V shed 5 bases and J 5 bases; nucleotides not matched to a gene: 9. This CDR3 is CASSPQSGQGTEAFF. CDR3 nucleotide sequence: TGTGCCAGCAGCCCCCAATCGGGACAGGGAACTGAAGCTTTCTTT.

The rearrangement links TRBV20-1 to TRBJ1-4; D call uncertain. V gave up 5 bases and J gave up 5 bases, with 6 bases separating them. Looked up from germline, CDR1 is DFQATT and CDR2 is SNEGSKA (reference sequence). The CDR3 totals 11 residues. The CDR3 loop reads CSAYSNEKLFF. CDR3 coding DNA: TGCAGTGCTTACTCAAATGAAAAACTGTTTTTT.